The 11 T cell receptor beta chains below all came from one sample that was sequenced in a study of T cell responses to AZD1222 COVID-19 vaccine (dated by TCRdb to the early 2020s). The time point label, read with the paper, signifies: about 28 days (+/-7) after the second vaccine dose. The label giving this sample's treatment or condition can be read as: meningococcal conjugate vaccine given as trial control. The library was produced with the immunoSEQ multiplex PCR assay. Held by TCRdb, this immuneACCESS table contains in-frame sequences only and omits some clones. Under half of the omission traces to an unresolved V gene where checked; the cause of the rest is unknown. The sample table records about 140,000 clones; about 90% of these occur just once. The leading ten clones occupy 6.5% to 8% of the sample. The sample here was peripheral blood, taken 28 days after the second dose of the MenACWY control vaccine. These receptors were taken from an adult who received the MenACWY meningococcal vaccine as a control.

V and J are TRBV28 and TRBJ2-7; D is undetermined. CDR1 and CDR2 from the germline V gene are MDHEN and SYDVKM. This CDR3 has 13 residues. Between the trimmed V and J ends, which lost 1 base and 7 bases, there was a span of 11 bases. CDR3 amino acids: CASSLSGEPEQYF. As DNA, the CDR3 is TGTGCCAGCAGTTTATCCGGAGAACCGGAGCAGTACTTC.

The rearrangement joins TRBV12-3 or TRBV12-4 to TRBJ2-1, with TRBD2 matching 7 bases. The trim removed 5 bases at V and 10 bases at J, leaving 8 bases unmatched. The CDR3 is 13 amino acids. CDR3 DNA: TGTGCCAGCAGTCGCATGCTAGCGGAGGAGCAGTTCTTC. It translates to CASSRMLAEEQFF.

The CDR3: CASTPRDLYEQYF. The CDR3 nucleotides read TGTGCCAGCACCCCGAGGGACCTCTACGAGCAGTACTTC. The chain joins TRBV2 to TRBJ2-7; the D call may be TRBD1 or TRBD2 (5 bases each). The germline V gene has CDR1 SNHLY and CDR2 FYNNEI. V lost 7 bases, J lost 3 bases, and 13 bases lay in between. There are 13 residues in the CDR3.

The rearrangement uses TRBV6-5 and TRBJ2-7; the D is unclear. The ends were cut back, 6 bases at V and 6 bases at J, with 12 bases in the middle. Germline CDR1 reads MNHEY; CDR2 reads SVGAGI. The CDR3 runs to 12 residues. The CDR3 bases are TGTGCCAGCAGGCCGGGTGACTCCGAGCAGTACTTC. This translates into CASRPGDSEQYF.

The rearrangement uses TRBV6-6 and TRBJ2-4; D is undetermined. The V gene lost 6 bases and the J gene lost 4 bases, with 10 bases spanning the gap. This CDR3 spans 13 amino acids. CDR1 is MNHNY, CDR2 SVGAGI, per germline (reference sequence). The CDR3 bases are TGTGCCAGCAGCAACGGGCTGAAAAACATTCAGTACTTC. This sequence encodes CASSNGLKNIQYF.

The chain has TRBV9 and TRBJ1-4; TRBD1 matches at 7 bases. Trimming removed 2 bases from V and 8 bases from J; junction bases left unmatched: 6. The CDR3 extends over 14 amino acids. Per the germline V gene, CDR1 is SGDLS and CDR2 is YYNGEE. CDR3 bases: TGTGCCAGCAGCGTTGGGACAGTAGGGGAAAAACTGTTTTTT. Translated, it gives CASSVGTVGEKLFF.

The J gene is TRBJ1-4, the V gene TRBV3-1 (or the pseudogene TRBV3-2); D is perhaps TRBD1 (5 bases). This CDR3 has 16 residues. Trimming stripped 4 bases from V and 1 base from J, with 13 bases between. Germline CDR1 reads LGHDT; CDR2 reads YNNKEL (reference sequence). The CDR3 nucleotides are TGTGCCAGCAGCCCCGACAGTTTATTAACTAATGAAAAACTGTTTTTT. Protein product: CASSPDSLLTNEKLFF.

This sequence joins TRBV19 and TRBJ2-7; 7 bases are a match to TRBD2. This CDR3 is 14 amino acids long. In germline, CDR1 is LNHDA, CDR2 SQIVND (reference sequence). J gave up 10 bases and V 3 bases, and 12 bases lay outside the gene matches. The CDR3: CASSIPGEGSYQYF. CDR3 DNA sequence: TGTGCCAGTAGTATTCCCGGGGAGGGTTCTTATCAGTACTTC.

The chain couples TRBV19 to TRBJ2-1; D is ambiguous. V was clipped by 5 bases and J by 2 bases, with 7 bases between them. The CDR3 totals 13 residues. CDR1 is LNHDA, CDR2 SQIVND, per germline (reference sequence). The CDR3 DNA is TGTGCCAGTAGTCCGCTAGCCTACAATGAGCAGTTCTTC. Encoded protein: CASSPLAYNEQFF. Together with reference TRBV19 and TRBJ2-1, the CDR3 gives the full variable domain: DGGITQSPKYLFRKEGQNVTLSCEQNLNHDAMYWYRQDPGQGLRLIYYSQIVNDFQKGDIAEGYSVSREKKESFPLTVTSAQKNPTAFYLCASSPLAYNEQFFGPGTRLTVL.

The rearrangement joins TRBV14 to TRBJ1-1; D gene uncertain. This CDR3 region has 13 residues. Germline V gives CDR1 SGHDN, CDR2 FVKESK. Between the trimmed V and J ends, which lost 2 bases and 0 bases, there was a span of 4 bases. The CDR3, as DNA: TGTGCCAGCAGCCAACAGGTGAACACTGAAGCTTTCTTT. Amino acids: CASSQQVNTEAFF.

This rearrangement joins TRBV24-1 to TRBJ2-5; 10 positions agree with TRBD2. The length of the CDR3 is 15 residues. V lost 5 bases to trimming and J lost 2 bases; unmatched junction nucleotides: 4. The germline gives CDR1 KGHDR, CDR2 SFDVKD. The CDR3: CATSGTSGAQETQYF. The CDR3 coding sequence is TGTGCCACCAGTGGTACTAGCGGGGCGCAAGAGACCCAGTACTTC.